The 21 T cell receptor beta chains reported below all come from one sample, sequenced in a study of CD8 T cells in Susac syndrome. About 0.45 to 1 ug RNA was reverse transcribed with random hexamers. TCRdb re-derived calls from the immunoSEQ multiplex PCR reads in MiXCR, one entry per CDR3 protein. Found here are about 200,000 distinct CDR3 sequences, 95% of them singletons; the top ten hold approximately 0.094%. Sequencing was done on a sample of CD4+ T cells from PBMCs. The receptors stem from a human donor in good health.

This clonotype was seen once. The chain is built from TRBV3-1 and TRBJ2-3, with D perhaps given as TRBD1 or TRBD2 (6 bases each). V lost 3 bases, J lost 3 bases, and 13 bases lay in between. The CDR3 has 15 residues. CDR1 is LGHDT and CDR2 is YNNKEL in the germline V gene (reference sequence). CDR3 coding DNA: TGTGCCAGCAGCCAGTCACCGGGGGCGACAGATACGCAGTATTTT. Its translation is CASSQSPGATDTQYF.

In DNA form, the CDR3 reads TGTGCCAGCAGCAAGATCAGGGTTGCAGATACGCAGTATTTT. Protein sequence: CASSKIRVADTQYF. The chain links TRBV27 to TRBJ2-3; a weak D match, TRBD1 (5 bases). CDR3 size: 14 residues. In germline, CDR1 is MNHEY, CDR2 SMNVEV (reference sequence). V lost 6 bases, J lost 4 bases, and 14 bases lay in between.

The rearrangement joins TRBV4-1 to TRBJ2-3, with D tentatively TRBD2 (6 bases). The CDR3 is 14 amino acids. Per germline, CDR1 MGHRA and CDR2 YSYEKL. The V end was cut by 1 base, the J end by 4 bases, with 9 bases between. CDR3 sequence (DNA): TGCGCCAGCAGCCAAGGAGGCGGGGCAGATACGCAGTATTTT. Translated, it gives CASSQGGGADTQYF.

The CDR3 sequence is CSAISPVTDTQYF. CDR3 nucleotides: TGCAGTGCTATTTCCCCAGTCACCGATACGCAGTATTTT. The chain links TRBV20-1 to TRBJ2-3, with unresolved D. The CDR3 loop spans 13 amino acids. Trimming stripped 4 bases from V and 6 bases from J, with 14 bases between. Germline V gene data show CDR1 as DFQATT and CDR2 as SNEGSKA (reference sequence).

The count of this clonotype is one. This sequence joins TRBV29-1 and TRBJ1-5; D might be TRBD1 (5 bases). Trimming took off 6 bases at V and 5 bases at J, with 14 bases between the two ends. The CDR3 runs 13 residues. CDR1 and CDR2 from the germline V gene are SQVTM and ANQGSEA. The CDR3 region is CSVQGTADQPQHF. CDR3 nucleotides: TGCAGCGTGCAGGGTACGGCCGATCAGCCCCAGCATTTT. The full variable domain, its missing parts supplied by reference TRBV29-1 and TRBJ1-5, is SAVISQKPSRDICQRGTSLTIQCQVDSQVTMMFWYRQQPGQSLTLIATANQGSEATYESGFVIDKFPISRPNLTFSTLTVSNMSPEDSSIYLCSVQGTADQPQHFGDGTRLSIL.

This chain links TRBV3-1 with TRBJ2-2, with 7 bases identical to TRBD1. The CDR3 consists of 15 residues. CDR1 is LGHDT, CDR2 YNNKEL, per germline (reference sequence). V shed 4 bases, J shed 0 bases, and the junction held 2 bases outside the gene matches. The CDR3 reads CASSRDRANTGELFF. DNA of the CDR3: TGTGCCAGCAGCCGAGACAGGGCGAACACCGGGGAGCTGTTTTTT.

The rearrangement uses TRBV10-3 and TRBJ2-3, with D possibly TRBD1 on 6 matching bases. V lost 7 bases to trimming and J lost 5 bases, with 16 bases between them. This CDR3 contains 14 residues. In germline, CDR1 is ENHRY, CDR2 SYGVKD. CDR3 nucleotide sequence: TGTGCCATCAACAGGGAGAATCGAAAAGATACGCAGTATTTT. It yields the protein CAINRENRKDTQYF.

J is TRBJ2-1 and V is TRBV12-3 or TRBV12-4, with D maybe TRBD1 (5 bases). The CDR3 loop spans 14 amino acids. Trimming removed 7 bases from V and 3 bases from J, with 13 bases in between. CDR3 sequence: CASTSTGGYNEQFF. In nucleotides, the CDR3 is TGTGCCAGCACCTCCACAGGTGGCTACAATGAGCAGTTCTTC.

The J gene is TRBJ1-1, the V gene TRBV12-3 or TRBV12-4, with TRBD1 matching over 9 bases. The CDR3 contains 15 residues. Trimming removed 7 bases from V and 1 base from J; junction bases left unmatched: 7. The CDR3 region is CASTPPGQGNTEAFF. The CDR3 DNA reads as TGTGCCAGCACTCCCCCGGGACAGGGGAACACTGAAGCTTTCTTT.

The chain links TRBV20-1 to TRBJ1-1; D unclear. V was pared by 2 bases and J by 4 bases, with 11 bases between. Germline V gene lookup returns CDR1 DFQATT and CDR2 SNEGSKA (reference sequence). The CDR3 extends over 13 amino acids. In DNA form, the CDR3 reads TGCAGTGCTAGACCCCCAAGTAGCACTGAAGCTTTCTTT. Its protein is CSARPPSSTEAFF.

The rearrangement links TRBV4-1 to TRBJ2-3; TRBD1 agrees at 7 bases. J lost 9 bases, V lost 0 bases, and 6 bases had no gene match. The CDR3 contains 14 residues. CDR1 and CDR2 (germline): MGHRA, YSYEKL. The CDR3 is CASSQDPTGDTQYF. CDR3 sequence (DNA): TGCGCCAGCAGCCAAGATCCCACAGGGGACACGCAGTATTTT.

The V call is TRBV6-2 or TRBV6-3, the J call TRBJ2-3; 12 nucleotides line up with TRBD2. From germline, CDR1 is MNHEY and CDR2 SVGEGT. Unmatched junction bases numbered 4, after V lost 4 bases and J lost 2 bases. The CDR3 length is 16 residues. The CDR3 spells CASSFRLAGATDTQYF. CDR3 DNA: TGTGCCAGCAGTTTTCGACTAGCGGGGGCCACAGATACGCAGTATTTT.

This chain uses TRBV9 with TRBJ2-5; the D is unclear. Trimming took 2 bases from V and 1 from J, leaving 6 bases between them. CDR1 is SGDLS, CDR2 YYNGEE, per germline. The CDR3 contains 13 residues. CDR3 region: CASSVAIQETQYF. The CDR3 DNA sequence: TGTGCCAGCAGCGTCGCTATCCAAGAGACCCAGTACTTC.

The rearrangement links TRBV3-1 to TRBJ1-2, with 8 bases lining up with TRBD1. Per germline, CDR1 LGHDT and CDR2 YNNKEL (reference sequence). Unmatched junction bases numbered 13, after V lost 6 bases and J lost 7 bases. The length of the CDR3 is 15 residues. The CDR3 region has the DNA TGTGCCAGCAGTCGAGGGTATGACAGGGGCTCTGGCTACACCTTC. This sequence encodes CASSRGYDRGSGYTF.

V is TRBV29-1 and J is TRBJ2-1; TRBD2 might be the D (6 bases). Trimming shortened V by 7 bases and J by 1 base, and 14 bases separated the two germline ends. The germline V gene encodes CDR1 SQVTM and CDR2 ANQGSEA. The CDR3 loop spans 14 amino acids. The CDR3 is CSGRDFRSYNEQFF. The CDR3 DNA follows: TGCAGCGGCCGGGACTTCCGGTCCTACAATGAGCAGTTCTTC.

The CDR3: CASSSTSSVKNIQYF. As DNA, the CDR3 is TGTGCCAGCAGTTCCACCTCTAGTGTCAAAAACATTCAGTACTTC. This rearrangement joins TRBV6-5 to TRBJ2-4; no definite D call. Germline V CDR1 and CDR2: MNHEY, SVGAGI. Trimming removed 4 bases at V and 3 bases at J, with 13 bases between. The CDR3 extends over 15 amino acids.

This clonotype was seen a handful of times. The CDR3 region has the DNA TGTGCCAGCAGCTTAGTTCGGGCCACCTACGAGCAGTACTTC. It codes for CASSLVRATYEQYF. The chain employs TRBV11-2 and TRBJ2-7; no definite D call. CDR3 size: 14 residues. V lost 1 base and J lost 2, with 9 bases in between. Germline CDR1 is SGHAT and CDR2 is FQNNGV. The full variable domain, with the rest looked up from reference TRBV11-2 and TRBJ2-7, is EAGVAQSPRYKIIEKRQSVAFWCNPISGHATLYWYQQILGQGPKLLIQFQNNGVVDDSQLPKDRFSAERLKGVDSTLKIQPAKLEDSAVYLCASSLVRATYEQYFGPGTRLTVT.

In its sample, this clonotype was seen once. The V and J genes are TRBV2 and TRBJ1-2; 8 bases line up with TRBD1. J was trimmed by 5 bases and V by 6 bases; bases with no gene match: 5. The germline V gene has CDR1 SNHLY and CDR2 FYNNEI. This CDR3 region has 13 residues. The CDR3 is CASRTGEGYGYTF. The CDR3 DNA sequence: TGTGCCAGCAGGACAGGGGAGGGATATGGCTACACCTTC. Variable domain in full (rest from reference TRBV2 and TRBJ1-2): EPEVTQTPSHQVTQMGQEVILRCVPISNHLYFYWYRQILGQKVEFLVSFYNNEISEKSEIFDDQFSVERPDGSNFTLKIRSTKLEDSAMYFCASRTGEGYGYTFGSGTRLTVV.

J is TRBJ1-5 and V is TRBV14, with 7 bases identical to TRBD1. The V gene's germline CDR1 is SGHDN and CDR2 FVKESK. The V segment lost 0 bases and the J segment 3 bases; nucleotides outside the gene matches: 8. This CDR3 has 17 amino acids. CDR3 amino acids: CASSQDYGTADNQPQHF. The CDR3 DNA reads TGTGCCAGCAGCCAAGATTACGGGACAGCTGACAATCAGCCCCAGCATTTT.

The CDR3 spells CASKTGLSNQPQHF. Written as DNA, the CDR3 is TGTGCCAGCAAAACAGGGCTTAGCAATCAGCCCCAGCATTTT. The rearrangement links TRBV2 to TRBJ1-5; possible D gene TRBD1, 6 bases. The CDR3 is 14 residues long. The germline CDR1 and CDR2 sequences are SNHLY and FYNNEI. Trimming pared 7 bases from V and 0 bases from J, leaving 10 bases between. Full variable domain (remainder filled in from reference TRBV2 and TRBJ1-5): EPEVTQTPSHQVTQMGQEVILRCVPISNHLYFYWYRQILGQKVEFLVSFYNNEISEKSEIFDDQFSVERPDGSNFTLKIRSTKLEDSAMYFCASKTGLSNQPQHFGDGTRLSIL.

The chain employs TRBV20-1 and TRBJ1-5; D gene unclear. Trimming took off 2 bases at V and 7 bases at J, with 12 bases between the two ends. CDR1 and CDR2 from the germline V gene are DFQATT and SNEGSKA (reference sequence). The CDR3 sequence is 13 residues long. CDR3 nucleotide sequence: TGCAGTGCTAGACAAGGTGGGCGGCAGCCCCAGCATTTT. Its protein is CSARQGGRQPQHF.